Presented here are 3 T cell receptor beta chains from one specimen sequenced in a study of cytomegalovirus exposure and HLA in healthy donors. The primer mix had 60 Vbeta and 13 Jbeta primers. Sequencing was performed with immunoSEQ multiplex PCR; in TCRdb, only in-frame clones are kept and a portion is missing. The top ten hold about 13% of the sample, which has 95,000 to 150,000 clones, roughly four fifths seen once. Sequencing used PBMCs. Receptors were obtained from a woman aged 55 to 70 in good health and CMV-seropositive.

Concerning this clone: Its ends do not fully match the called genes, so a read error is possible. This chain links TRBV9 with TRBJ2-1; 7 positions agree with TRBD2. The CDR3 spans 14 residues. The germline V gene has CDR1 SGDLS and CDR2 YYNGEE. In nucleotides, the CDR3 is TGTACCAGCAGCGTCCGGGACTACTACAATGAGCAGTTCTTC. Its translation: CTSSVRDYYNEQFF. The variable domain in full, with the rest retrieved from reference TRBV9 and TRBJ2-1, is DSGVTQTPKHLITATGQRVTLRCSPRSGDLSVYWYQQSLDQGLQFLIQYYNGEERAKGNILERFSAQQFPDLHSELNLSSLELGDSALYFCTSSVRDYYNEQFFGPGTRLTVL.

The chain carries TRBV7-2 and TRBJ1-4, with no clear D. Deletions cut 2 bases from V and 4 bases from J, with 8 bases between. The CDR3 is made up of 14 amino acids. From germline, CDR1 is SGHTA and CDR2 FQGNSA. CDR3: CASSLSLVNEKLFF. The CDR3 nucleotides are TGTGCCAGCAGCTTAAGCCTCGTTAATGAAAAACTGTTTTTT.

The chain joins TRBV10-3 to TRBJ2-5; TRBD2 agrees at 13 bases. J lost 11 bases, V lost 1 base, and 7 bases had no gene match. CDR3 size: 15 residues. Per the germline V gene, CDR1 is ENHRY and CDR2 is SYGVKD. In DNA form, the CDR3 reads TGTGCCATCAGTGAGTTAGGACTAGCGGGAGAGGAGCAGTACTTC. Translation gives CAISELGLAGEEQYF.